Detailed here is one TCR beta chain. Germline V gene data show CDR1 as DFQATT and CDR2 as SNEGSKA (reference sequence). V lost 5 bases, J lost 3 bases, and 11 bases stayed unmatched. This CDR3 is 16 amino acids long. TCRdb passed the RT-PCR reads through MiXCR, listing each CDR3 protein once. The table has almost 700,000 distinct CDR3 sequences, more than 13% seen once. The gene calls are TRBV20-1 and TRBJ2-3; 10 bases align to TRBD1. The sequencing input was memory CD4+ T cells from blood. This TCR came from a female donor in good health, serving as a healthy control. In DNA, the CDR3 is TGCAGTGCTGGGGAGACAGGGGGCGTTGGGACAGATACGCAGTATTTT. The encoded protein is CSAGETGGVGTDTQYF.